The present T cell receptor (beta chain) was sequenced within a study of blood T cell repertoires in COVID-19. Sequencing was performed with immunoSEQ multiplex PCR; in TCRdb, only in-frame clones are kept and a portion is missing. The sample has about 54,000 clones; more than 80% are singletons. The CDR3 contains 13 residues. The germline CDR1 and CDR2 sequences are ENHRY and SYGVKD. V shed 7 bases, J shed 5 bases, and the junction held 2 bases outside the gene matches. The TCR originated in a woman in her sixties with acute or convalescent COVID-19. V usage is TRBV10-3 and J usage is TRBJ2-7, with 13 bases that match TRBD2. Sequences were obtained from peripheral blood. The CDR3 DNA follows: TGTGCCATCACCGGGACTAGCGGGAACGAGCAGTACTTC. Translation gives CAITGTSGNEQYF.